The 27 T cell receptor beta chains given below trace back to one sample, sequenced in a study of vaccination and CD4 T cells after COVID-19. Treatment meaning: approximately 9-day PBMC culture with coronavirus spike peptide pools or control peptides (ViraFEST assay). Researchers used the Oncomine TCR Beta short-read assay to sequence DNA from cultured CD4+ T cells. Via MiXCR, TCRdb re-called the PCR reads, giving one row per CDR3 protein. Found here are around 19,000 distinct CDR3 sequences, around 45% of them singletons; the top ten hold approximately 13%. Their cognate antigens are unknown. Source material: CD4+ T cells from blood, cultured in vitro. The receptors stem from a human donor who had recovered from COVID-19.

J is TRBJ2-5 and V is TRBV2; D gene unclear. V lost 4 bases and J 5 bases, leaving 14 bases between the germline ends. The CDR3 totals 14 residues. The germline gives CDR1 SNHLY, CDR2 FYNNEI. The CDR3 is CASSVVTTRETQYF. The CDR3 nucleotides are TGTGCCAGCAGTGTTGTCACAACCCGGGAGACCCAGTACTTC.

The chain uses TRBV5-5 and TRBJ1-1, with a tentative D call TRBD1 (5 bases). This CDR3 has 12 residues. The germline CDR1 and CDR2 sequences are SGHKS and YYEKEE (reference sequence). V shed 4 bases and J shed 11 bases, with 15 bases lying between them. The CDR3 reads CASSLQQVSAFF. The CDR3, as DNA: TGTGCCAGCAGCCTGCAACAGGTCTCCGCTTTCTTT.

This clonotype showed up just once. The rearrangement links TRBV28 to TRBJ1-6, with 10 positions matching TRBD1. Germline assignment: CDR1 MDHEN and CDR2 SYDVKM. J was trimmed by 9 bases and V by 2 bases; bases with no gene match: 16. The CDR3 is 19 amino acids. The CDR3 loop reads CASSLIPTSTGGLRSPLHF. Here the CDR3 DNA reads TGTGCCAGCAGTTTAATACCCACCTCGACAGGGGGCCTGCGTTCACCCCTCCACTTT.

CDR3 sequence: CASSLGYRGGNQPQHF. CDR3 nucleotides: TGTGCCAGCAGCTTAGGCTACAGGGGTGGCAATCAGCCCCAGCATTTT. The chain carries TRBV11-2 and TRBJ1-5; 7 bases are shared with TRBD1. Germline V lookup: CDR1 SGHAT, CDR2 FQNNGV. The V segment lost 1 base and the J segment 2 bases; nucleotides outside the gene matches: 5. There are 16 residues in the CDR3.

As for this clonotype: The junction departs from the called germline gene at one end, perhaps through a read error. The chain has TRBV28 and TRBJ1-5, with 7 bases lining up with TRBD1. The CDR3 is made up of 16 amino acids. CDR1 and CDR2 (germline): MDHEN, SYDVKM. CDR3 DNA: TGCGCCAGCACCATCCGGACAGGAGGGAGCAATCAGCCCCAGCATTTT. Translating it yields CASTIRTGGSNQPQHF.

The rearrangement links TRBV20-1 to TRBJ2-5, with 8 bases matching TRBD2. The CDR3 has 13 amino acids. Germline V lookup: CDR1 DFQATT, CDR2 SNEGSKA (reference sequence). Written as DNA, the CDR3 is TGCACCGCTACCGGGGGGGCAAGGGAGACCCAGTACTTC. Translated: CTATGGARETQYF.

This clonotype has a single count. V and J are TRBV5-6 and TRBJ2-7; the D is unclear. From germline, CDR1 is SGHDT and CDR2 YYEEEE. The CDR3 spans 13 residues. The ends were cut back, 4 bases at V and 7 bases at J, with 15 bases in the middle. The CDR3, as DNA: TGTGCCAGCAGCGCCGTCTTCCTCGGGGAGCAGTACTTC. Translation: CASSAVFLGEQYF.

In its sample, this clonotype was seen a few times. CDR3 loop: CATGTAYGYTF. In DNA form, the CDR3 reads TGTGCCACCGGGACAGCTTATGGCTACACCTTC. J is TRBJ1-2 and V is TRBV24-1, with 7 nucleotides matching TRBD1. Germline V CDR1 and CDR2: KGHDR, SFDVKD. The CDR3 consists of 11 residues. Losses at the gene ends were 9 bases for V and 5 bases for J; bases not matched to a gene: 2.

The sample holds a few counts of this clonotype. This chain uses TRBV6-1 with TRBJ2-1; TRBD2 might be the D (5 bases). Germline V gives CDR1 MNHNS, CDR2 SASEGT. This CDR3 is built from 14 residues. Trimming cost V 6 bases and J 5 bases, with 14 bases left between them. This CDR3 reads CASRGSRDNNEQFF. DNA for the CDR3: TGTGCCAGCAGGGGTAGTCGGGATAACAATGAGCAGTTCTTC.

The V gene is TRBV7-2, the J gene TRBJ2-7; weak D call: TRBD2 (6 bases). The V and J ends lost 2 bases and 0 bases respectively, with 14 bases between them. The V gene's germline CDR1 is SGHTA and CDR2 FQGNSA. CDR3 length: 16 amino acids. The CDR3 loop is CASSLKPGLSSYEQYF. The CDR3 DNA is TGTGCCAGCAGCTTAAAGCCGGGACTGAGCTCCTACGAGCAGTACTTC.

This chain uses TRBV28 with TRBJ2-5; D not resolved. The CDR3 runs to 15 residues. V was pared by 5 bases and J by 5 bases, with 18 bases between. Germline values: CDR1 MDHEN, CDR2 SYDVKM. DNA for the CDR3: TGTGCCAGCAGTACAACGGGCCGGAGCAGCGAGACCCAGTACTTC. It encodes CASSTTGRSSETQYF. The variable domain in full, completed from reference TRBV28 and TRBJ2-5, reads DVKVTQSSRYLVKRTGEKVFLECVQDMDHENMFWYRQDPGLGLRLIYFSYDVKMKEKGDIPEGYSVSREKKERFSLILESASTNQTSMYLCASSTTGRSSETQYFGPGTRLLVL.

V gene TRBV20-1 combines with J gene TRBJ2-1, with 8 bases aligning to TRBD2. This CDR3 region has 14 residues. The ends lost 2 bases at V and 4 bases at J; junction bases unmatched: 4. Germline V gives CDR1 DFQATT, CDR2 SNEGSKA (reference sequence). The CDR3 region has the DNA TGCAGTGCTAGAAGCGGGAGTTCTTACAATGAGCAGTTCTTC. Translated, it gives CSARSGSSYNEQFF.

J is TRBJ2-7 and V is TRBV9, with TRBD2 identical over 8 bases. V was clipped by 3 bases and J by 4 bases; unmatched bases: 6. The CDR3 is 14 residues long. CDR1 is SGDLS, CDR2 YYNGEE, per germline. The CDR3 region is CASSAGGGQYEQYF. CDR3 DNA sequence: TGTGCCAGCAGCGCAGGCGGGGGGCAATACGAGCAGTACTTC.

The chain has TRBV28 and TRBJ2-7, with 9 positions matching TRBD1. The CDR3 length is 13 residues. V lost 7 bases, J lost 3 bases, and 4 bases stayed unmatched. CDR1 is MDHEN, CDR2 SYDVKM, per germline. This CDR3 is CASNTGGSYEQYF. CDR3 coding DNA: TGTGCCAGCAATACAGGGGGCAGCTACGAGCAGTACTTC.

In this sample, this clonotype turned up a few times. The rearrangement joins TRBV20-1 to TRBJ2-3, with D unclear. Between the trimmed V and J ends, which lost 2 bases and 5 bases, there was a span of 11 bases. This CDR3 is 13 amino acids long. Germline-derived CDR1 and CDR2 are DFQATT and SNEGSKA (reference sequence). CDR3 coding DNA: TGCAGTGCTAGAATCGGTAGCCTAGATACGCAGTATTTT. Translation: CSARIGSLDTQYF.

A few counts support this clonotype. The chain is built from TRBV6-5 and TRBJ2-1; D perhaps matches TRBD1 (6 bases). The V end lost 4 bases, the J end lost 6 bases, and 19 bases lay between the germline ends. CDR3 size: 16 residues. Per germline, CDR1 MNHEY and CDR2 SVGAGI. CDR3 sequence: CASSSAGTPTPNEQFF. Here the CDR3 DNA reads TGTGCCAGCAGTTCGGCCGGGACACCAACCCCCAATGAGCAGTTCTTC.

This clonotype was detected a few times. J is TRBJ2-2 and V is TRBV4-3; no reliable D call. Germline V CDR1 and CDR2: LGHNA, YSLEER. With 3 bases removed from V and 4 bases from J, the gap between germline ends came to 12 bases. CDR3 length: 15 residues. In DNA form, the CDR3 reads TGCGCCAGCAGCCACTCGGATGGATTCACCGGGGAGCTGTTTTTT. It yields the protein CASSHSDGFTGELFF.

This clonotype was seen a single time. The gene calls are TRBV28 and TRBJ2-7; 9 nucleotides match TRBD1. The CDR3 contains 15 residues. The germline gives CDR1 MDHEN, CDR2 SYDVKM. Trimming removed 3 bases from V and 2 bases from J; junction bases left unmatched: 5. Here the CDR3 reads CASSFLGTGPYEQYF. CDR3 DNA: TGTGCCAGCAGTTTTCTGGGGACAGGGCCCTACGAGCAGTACTTC.

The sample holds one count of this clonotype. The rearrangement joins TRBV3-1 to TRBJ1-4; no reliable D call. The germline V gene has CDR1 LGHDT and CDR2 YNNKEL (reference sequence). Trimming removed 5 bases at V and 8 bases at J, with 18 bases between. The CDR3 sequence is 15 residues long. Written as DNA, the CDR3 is TGTGCCAGCAGCTCCCATCTCCGGGGAAGGGAAAAACTGTTTTTT. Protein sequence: CASSSHLRGREKLFF.

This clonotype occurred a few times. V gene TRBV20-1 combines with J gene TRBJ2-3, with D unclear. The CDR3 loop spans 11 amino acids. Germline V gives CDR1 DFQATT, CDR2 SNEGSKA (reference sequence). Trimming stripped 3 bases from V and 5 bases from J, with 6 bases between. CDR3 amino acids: CSASPGDTQYF. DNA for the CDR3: TGCAGTGCTAGTCCAGGAGATACGCAGTATTTT.

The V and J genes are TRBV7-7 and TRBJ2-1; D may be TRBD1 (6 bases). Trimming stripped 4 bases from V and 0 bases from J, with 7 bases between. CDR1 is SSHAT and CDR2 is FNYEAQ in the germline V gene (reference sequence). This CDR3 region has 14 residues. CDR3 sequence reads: CASSSDSSYNEQFF. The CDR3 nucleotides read TGTGCCAGCAGCTCGGACAGCTCCTACAATGAGCAGTTCTTC.

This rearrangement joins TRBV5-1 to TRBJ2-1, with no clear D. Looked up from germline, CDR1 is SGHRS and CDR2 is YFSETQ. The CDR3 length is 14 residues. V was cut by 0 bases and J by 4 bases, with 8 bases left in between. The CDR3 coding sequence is TGCGCCAGCAGCTTGGGGCAGGAGTACAATGAGCAGTTCTTC. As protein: CASSLGQEYNEQFF.

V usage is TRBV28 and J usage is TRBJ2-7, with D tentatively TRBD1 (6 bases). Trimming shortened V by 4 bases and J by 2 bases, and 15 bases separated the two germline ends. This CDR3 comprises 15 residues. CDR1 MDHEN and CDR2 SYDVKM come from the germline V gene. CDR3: CASSSQGTTTYEQYF. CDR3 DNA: TGTGCCAGCAGTTCCCAGGGGACCACCACCTACGAGCAGTACTTC.

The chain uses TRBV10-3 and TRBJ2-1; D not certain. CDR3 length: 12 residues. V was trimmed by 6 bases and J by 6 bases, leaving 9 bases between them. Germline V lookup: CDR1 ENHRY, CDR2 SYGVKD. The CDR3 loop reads CAISHSSNEQFF. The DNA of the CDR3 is TGTGCCATCAGCCACTCGTCCAATGAGCAGTTCTTC.

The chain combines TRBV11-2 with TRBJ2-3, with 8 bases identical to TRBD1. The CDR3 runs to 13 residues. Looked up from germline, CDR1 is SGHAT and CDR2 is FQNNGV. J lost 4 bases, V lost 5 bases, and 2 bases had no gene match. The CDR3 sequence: CASSLGQADTQYF. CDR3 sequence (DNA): TGTGCCAGCAGCCTGGGACAGGCAGATACGCAGTATTTT.

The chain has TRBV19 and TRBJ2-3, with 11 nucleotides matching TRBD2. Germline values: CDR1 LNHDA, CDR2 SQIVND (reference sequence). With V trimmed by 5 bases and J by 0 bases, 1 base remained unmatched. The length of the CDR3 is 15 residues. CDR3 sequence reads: CASSWTSGSTDTQYF. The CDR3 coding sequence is TGTGCCAGTAGTTGGACTAGCGGGAGCACAGATACGCAGTATTTT.

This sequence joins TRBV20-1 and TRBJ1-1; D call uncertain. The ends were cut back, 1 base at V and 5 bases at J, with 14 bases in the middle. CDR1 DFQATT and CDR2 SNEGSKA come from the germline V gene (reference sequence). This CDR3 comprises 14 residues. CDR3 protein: CSARVARGGTEAFF. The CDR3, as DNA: TGCAGTGCTAGAGTTGCACGGGGAGGAACTGAAGCTTTCTTT.